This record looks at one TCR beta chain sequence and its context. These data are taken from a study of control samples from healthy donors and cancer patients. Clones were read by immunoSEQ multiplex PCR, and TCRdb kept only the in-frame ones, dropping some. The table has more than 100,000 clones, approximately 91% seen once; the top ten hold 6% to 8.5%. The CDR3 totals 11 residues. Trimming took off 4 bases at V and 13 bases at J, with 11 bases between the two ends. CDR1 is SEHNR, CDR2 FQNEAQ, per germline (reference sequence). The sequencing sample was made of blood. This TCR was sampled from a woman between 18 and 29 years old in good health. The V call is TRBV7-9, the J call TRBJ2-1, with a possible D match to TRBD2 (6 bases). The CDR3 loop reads CASSSGTYQFF. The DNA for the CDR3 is TGTGCCAGCAGCTCCGGGACTTATCAGTTCTTC. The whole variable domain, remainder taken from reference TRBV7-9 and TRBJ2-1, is DTGVSQNPRHKITKRGQNVTFRCDPISEHNRLYWYRQTLGQGPEFLTYFQNEAQLEKSRLLSDRFSAERPKGSFSTLEIQRTEQGDSAMYLCASSSGTYQFFGPGTRLTVL.